The source of this T cell receptor (beta chain) is a study of shared clonotypes between healthy human individuals. General study results and limits: Apart from blood, nothing was sampled; tissue repertoires likely differ.

Trimming left V 4 bases short and J 2 bases short, with 8 bases between. This CDR3 is built from 14 residues. CDR1 is KGHSH, CDR2 LQKENI, per germline. Deep-level assay runs were performed. Only in-frame clones appear in the TCRdb table, and some are missing; sequencing was by immunoSEQ multiplex PCR. The sample records some 1.1 million clones, 70% to 80% being singletons. Concerning this clone: The antigen is unknown. At the DNA level, this CDR3 is encoded by other sequences in the same sample as well.

Sequencing was performed on memory CD4+ T cells from PBMCs. Subset noted: CD45RA-negative fraction. The V gene is TRBV18, the J gene TRBJ2-2; possible D gene TRBD1, 5 bases. This clonotype originated in a young man in good health. Some clones in this sample may be carry-over from other donors' samples. The CDR3 region is CASSQDRNTGELFF. The CDR3 coding sequence is TGTGCCAGCTCACAAGACAGAAACACCGGGGAGCTGTTTTTT.